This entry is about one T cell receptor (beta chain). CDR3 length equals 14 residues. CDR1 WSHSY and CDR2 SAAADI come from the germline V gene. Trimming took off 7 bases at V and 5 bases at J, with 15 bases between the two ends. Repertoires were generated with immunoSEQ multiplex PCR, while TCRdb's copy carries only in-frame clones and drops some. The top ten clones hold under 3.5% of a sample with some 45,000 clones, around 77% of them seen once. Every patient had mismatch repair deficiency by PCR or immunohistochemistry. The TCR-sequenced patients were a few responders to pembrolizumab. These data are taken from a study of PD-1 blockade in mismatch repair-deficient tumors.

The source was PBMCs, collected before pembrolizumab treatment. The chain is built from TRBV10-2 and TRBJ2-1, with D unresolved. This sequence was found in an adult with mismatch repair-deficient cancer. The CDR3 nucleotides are TGCGCCAGCACGCAGAGCGAGTTAAACAATGAGCAGTTCTTC. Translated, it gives CASTQSELNNEQFF.